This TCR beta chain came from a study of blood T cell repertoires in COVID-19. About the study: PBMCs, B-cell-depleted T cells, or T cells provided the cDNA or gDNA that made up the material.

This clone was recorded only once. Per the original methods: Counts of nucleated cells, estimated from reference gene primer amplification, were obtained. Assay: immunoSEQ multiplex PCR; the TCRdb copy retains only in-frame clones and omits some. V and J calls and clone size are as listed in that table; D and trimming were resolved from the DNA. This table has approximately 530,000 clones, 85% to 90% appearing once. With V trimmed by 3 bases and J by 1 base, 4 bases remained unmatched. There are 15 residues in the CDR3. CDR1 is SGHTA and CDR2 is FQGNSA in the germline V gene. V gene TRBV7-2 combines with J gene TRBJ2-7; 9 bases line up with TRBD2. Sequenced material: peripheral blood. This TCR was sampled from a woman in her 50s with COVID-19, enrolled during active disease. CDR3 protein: CASSLLAGMSYEQYF. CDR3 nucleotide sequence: TGTGCCAGCAGCTTGCTAGCGGGGATGTCCTACGAGCAGTACTTC.